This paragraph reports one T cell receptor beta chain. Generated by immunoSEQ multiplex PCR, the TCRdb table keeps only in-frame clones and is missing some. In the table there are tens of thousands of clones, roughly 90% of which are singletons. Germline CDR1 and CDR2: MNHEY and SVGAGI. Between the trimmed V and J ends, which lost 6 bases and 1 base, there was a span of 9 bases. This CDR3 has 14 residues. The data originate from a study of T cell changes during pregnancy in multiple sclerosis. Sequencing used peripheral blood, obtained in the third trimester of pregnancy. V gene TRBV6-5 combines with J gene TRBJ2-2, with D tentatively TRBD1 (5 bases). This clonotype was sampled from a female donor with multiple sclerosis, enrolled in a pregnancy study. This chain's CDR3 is CASSLTGNTGELFF. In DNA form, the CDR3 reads TGTGCCAGCAGCCTCACAGGGAACACCGGGGAGCTGTTTTTT.